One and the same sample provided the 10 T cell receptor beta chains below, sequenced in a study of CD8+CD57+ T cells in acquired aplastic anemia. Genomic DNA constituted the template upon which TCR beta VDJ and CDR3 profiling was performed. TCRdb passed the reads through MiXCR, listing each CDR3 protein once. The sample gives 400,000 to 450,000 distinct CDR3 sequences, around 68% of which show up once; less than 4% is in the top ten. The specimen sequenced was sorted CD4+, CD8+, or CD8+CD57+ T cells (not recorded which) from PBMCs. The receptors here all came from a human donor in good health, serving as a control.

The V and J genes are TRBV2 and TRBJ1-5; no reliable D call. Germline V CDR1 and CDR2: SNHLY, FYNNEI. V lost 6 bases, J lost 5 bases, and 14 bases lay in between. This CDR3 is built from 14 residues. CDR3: CASRGLYTHQPQHF. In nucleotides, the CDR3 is TGTGCCAGCAGGGGCCTATACACGCATCAGCCCCAGCATTTT. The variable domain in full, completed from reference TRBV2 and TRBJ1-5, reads EPEVTQTPSHQVTQMGQEVILRCVPISNHLYFYWYRQILGQKVEFLVSFYNNEISEKSEIFDDQFSVERPDGSNFTLKIRSTKLEDSAMYFCASRGLYTHQPQHFGDGTRLSIL.

The CDR3: CASSPGQAGQYF. The CDR3 bases are TGTGCCAGTAGCCCGGGACAGGCAGGTCAGTACTTC. V usage is TRBV9 and J usage is TRBJ2-7; 8 bases fit TRBD1. J lost 10 bases, V lost 8 bases, and 11 bases had no gene match. This CDR3 comprises 12 residues. CDR1 is SGDLS, CDR2 YYNGEE, per germline.

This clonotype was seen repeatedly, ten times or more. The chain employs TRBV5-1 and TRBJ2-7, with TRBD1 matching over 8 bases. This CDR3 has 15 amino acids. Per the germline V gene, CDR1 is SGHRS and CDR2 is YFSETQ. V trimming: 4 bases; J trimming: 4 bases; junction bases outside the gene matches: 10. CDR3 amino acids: CASSGSDRAPYEQYF. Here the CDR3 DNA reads TGCGCCAGCAGCGGATCGGACAGGGCCCCATACGAGCAGTACTTC.

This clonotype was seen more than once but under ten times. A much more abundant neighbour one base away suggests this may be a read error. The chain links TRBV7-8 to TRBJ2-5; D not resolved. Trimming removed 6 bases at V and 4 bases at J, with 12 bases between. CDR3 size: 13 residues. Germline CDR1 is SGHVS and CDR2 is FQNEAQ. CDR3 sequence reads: CASRYEYLETQYF. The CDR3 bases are TGTGCCAGCAGATACGAGTACCTAGAGACCCAGTACTTC.

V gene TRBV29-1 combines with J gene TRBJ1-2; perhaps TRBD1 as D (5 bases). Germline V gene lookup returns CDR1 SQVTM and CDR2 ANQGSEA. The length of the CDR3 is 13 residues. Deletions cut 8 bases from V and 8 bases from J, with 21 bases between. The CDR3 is CSLGESVGGGYTF. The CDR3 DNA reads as TGCAGCCTTGGTGAGTCAGTCGGGGGAGGCTACACCTTC. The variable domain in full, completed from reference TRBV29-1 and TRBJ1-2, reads SAVISQKPSRDICQRGTSLTIQCQVDSQVTMMFWYRQQPGQSLTLIATANQGSEATYESGFVIDKFPISRPNLTFSTLTVSNMSPEDSSIYLCSLGESVGGGYTFGSGTRLTVV.

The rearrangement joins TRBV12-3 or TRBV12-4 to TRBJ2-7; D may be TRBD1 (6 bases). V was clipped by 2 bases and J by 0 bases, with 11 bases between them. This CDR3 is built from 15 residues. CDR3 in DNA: TGTGCCAGCAGTTTACGGACAGCGAGCTCCTACGAGCAGTACTTC. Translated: CASSLRTASSYEQYF.

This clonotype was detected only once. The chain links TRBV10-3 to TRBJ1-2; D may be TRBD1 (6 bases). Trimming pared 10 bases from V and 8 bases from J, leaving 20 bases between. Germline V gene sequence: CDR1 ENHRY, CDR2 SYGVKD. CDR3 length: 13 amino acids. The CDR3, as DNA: TGTGCCAGCAGAGGGGAAGGGGGTGGGGGCTACACCTTC. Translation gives CASRGEGGGGYTF.

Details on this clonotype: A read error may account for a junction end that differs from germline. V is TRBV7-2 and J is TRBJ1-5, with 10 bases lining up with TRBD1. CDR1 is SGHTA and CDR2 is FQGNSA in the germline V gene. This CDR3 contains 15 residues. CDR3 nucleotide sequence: TGCGCCAGCAGCCTAGGACAGGGGGTTCGACAGCCCCAGCATTTT. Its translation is CASSLGQGVRQPQHF. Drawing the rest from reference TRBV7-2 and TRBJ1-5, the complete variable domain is GAGVSQSPSNKVTEKGKDVELRCDPISGHTALYWYRQSLGQGLEFLIYFQGNSAPDKSGLPSDRFSAERTGGSVSTLTIQRTQQEDSAVYLCASSLGQGVRQPQHFGDGTRLSIL.

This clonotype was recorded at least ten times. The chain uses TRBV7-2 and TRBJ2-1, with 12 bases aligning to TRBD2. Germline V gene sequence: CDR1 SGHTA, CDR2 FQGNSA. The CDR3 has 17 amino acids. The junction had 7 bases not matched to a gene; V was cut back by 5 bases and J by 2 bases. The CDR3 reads CASSPSSGGAAYNEQFF. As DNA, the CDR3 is TGTGCCAGCAGCCCGTCTAGCGGGGGGGCCGCCTACAATGAGCAGTTCTTC. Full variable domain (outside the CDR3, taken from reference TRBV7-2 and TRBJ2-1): GAGVSQSPSNKVTEKGKDVELRCDPISGHTALYWYRQSLGQGLEFLIYFQGNSAPDKSGLPSDRFSAERTGGSVSTLTIQRTQQEDSAVYLCASSPSSGGAAYNEQFFGPGTRLTVL.

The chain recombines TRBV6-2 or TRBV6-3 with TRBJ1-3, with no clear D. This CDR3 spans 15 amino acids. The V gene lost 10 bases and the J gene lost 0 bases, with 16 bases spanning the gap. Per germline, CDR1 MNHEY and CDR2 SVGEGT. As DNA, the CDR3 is TGTGCCACCTGGCGCCTCGGTAGCTCTGGAAACACCATATATTTT. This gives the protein CATWRLGSSGNTIYF.